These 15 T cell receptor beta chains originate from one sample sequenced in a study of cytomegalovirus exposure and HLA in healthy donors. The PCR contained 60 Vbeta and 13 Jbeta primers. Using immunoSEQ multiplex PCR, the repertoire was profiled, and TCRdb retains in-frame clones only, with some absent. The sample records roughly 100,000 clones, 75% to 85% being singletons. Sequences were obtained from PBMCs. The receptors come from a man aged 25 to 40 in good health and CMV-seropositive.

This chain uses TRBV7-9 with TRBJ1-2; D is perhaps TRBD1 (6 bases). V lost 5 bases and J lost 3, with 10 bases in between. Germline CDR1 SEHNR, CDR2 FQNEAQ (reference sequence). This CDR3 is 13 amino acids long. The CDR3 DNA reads TGTGCCAGCAGCCCAGAGGGGGACTATGGCTACACCTTC. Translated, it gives CASSPEGDYGYTF.

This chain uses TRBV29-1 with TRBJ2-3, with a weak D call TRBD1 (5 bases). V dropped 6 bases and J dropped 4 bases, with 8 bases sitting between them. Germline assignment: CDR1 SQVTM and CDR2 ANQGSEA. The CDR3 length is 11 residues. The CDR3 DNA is TGCAGCGTACAGGAAGCAGATACGCAGTATTTT. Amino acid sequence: CSVQEADTQYF.

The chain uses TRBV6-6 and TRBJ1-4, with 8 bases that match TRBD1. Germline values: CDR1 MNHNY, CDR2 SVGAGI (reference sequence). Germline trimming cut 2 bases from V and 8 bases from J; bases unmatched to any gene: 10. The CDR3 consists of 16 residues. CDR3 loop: CASSYGQGGVSEKLFF. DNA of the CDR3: TGTGCCAGCAGTTACGGACAGGGAGGGGTGAGCGAAAAACTGTTTTTT.

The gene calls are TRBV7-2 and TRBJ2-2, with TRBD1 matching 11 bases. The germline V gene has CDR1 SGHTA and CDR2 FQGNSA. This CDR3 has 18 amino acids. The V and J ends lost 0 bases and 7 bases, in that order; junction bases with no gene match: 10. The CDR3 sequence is CASSLALGGQGVIGELFF. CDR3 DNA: TGTGCCAGCAGCTTAGCGCTAGGGGGACAGGGGGTTATCGGGGAGCTGTTTTTT.

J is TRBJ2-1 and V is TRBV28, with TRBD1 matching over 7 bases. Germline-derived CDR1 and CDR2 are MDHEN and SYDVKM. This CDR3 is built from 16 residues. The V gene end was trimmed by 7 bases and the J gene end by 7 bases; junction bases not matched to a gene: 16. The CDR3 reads CASTPVSQGVLNEQFF. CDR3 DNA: TGTGCCAGCACCCCTGTTAGCCAGGGGGTTTTGAATGAGCAGTTCTTC.

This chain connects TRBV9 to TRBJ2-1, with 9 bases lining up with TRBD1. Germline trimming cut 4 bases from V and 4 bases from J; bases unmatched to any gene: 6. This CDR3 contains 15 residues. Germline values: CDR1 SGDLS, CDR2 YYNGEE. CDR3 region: CASSPQGQGYNEQFF. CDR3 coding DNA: TGTGCCAGCAGCCCTCAGGGACAGGGTTACAATGAGCAGTTCTTC. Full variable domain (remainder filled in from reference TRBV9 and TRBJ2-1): DSGVTQTPKHLITATGQRVTLRCSPRSGDLSVYWYQQSLDQGLQFLIQYYNGEERAKGNILERFSAQQFPDLHSELNLSSLELGDSALYFCASSPQGQGYNEQFFGPGTRLTVL.

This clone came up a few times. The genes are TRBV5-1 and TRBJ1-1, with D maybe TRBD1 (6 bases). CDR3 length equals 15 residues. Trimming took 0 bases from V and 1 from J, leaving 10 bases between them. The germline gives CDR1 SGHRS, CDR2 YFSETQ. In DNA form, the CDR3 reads TGCGCCAGCAGCTTGGCAGGGGCGAGGAACACTGAAGCTTTCTTT. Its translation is CASSLAGARNTEAFF.

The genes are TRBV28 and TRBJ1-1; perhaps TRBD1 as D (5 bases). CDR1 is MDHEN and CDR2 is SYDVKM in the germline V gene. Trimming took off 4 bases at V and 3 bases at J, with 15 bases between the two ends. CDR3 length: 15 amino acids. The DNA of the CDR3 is TGTGCCAGCAGTTACACAGGTTCTCCGGACACTGAAGCTTTCTTT. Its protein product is CASSYTGSPDTEAFF. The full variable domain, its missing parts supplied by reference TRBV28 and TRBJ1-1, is DVKVTQSSRYLVKRTGEKVFLECVQDMDHENMFWYRQDPGLGLRLIYFSYDVKMKEKGDIPEGYSVSREKKERFSLILESASTNQTSMYLCASSYTGSPDTEAFFGQGTRLTVV.

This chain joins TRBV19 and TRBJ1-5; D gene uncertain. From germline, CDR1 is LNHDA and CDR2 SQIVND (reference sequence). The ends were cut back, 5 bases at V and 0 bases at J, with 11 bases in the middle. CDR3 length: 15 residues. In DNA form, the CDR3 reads TGTGCCAGTAGTTCGGGGATGCCTAGCAATCAGCCCCAGCATTTT. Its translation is CASSSGMPSNQPQHF.

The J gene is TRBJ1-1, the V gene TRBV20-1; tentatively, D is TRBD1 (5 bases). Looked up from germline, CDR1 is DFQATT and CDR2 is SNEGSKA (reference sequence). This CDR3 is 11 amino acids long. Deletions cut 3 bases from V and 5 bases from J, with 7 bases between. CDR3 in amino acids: CSASRGTEAFF. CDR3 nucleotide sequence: TGCAGTGCTAGTAGGGGTACTGAAGCTTTCTTT.

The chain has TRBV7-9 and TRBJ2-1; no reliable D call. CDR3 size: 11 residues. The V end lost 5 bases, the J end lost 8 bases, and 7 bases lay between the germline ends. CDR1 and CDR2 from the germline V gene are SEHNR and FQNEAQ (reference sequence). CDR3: CASSASYEQFF. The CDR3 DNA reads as TGTGCCAGCAGCGCAAGCTATGAGCAGTTCTTC.

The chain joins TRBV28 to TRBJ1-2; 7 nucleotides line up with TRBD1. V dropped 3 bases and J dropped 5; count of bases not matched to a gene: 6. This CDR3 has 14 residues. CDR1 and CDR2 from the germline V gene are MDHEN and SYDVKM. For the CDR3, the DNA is TGTGCCAGCAGTTTTGAGGCAGGGGGTTATGGCTACACCTTC. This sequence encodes CASSFEAGGYGYTF.

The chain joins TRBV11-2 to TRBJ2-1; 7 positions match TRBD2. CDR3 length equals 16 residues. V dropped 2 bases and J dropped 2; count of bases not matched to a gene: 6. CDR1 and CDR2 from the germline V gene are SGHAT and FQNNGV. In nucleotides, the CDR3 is TGTGCCAGCAGCTTACTAGGGAGGGGAGCCTACAATGAGCAGTTCTTC. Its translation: CASSLLGRGAYNEQFF.

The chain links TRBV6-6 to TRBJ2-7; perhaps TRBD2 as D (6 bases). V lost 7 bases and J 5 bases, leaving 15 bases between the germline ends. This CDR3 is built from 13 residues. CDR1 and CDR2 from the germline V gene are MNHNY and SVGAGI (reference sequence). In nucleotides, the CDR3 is TGTGCCAGCACCCCACCCGGCGGGGACGAGCAGTACTTC. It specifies CASTPPGGDEQYF.

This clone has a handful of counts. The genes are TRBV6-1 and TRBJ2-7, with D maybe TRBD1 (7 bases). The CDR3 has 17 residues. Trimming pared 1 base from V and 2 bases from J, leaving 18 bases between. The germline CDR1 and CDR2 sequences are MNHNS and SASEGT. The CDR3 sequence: CASSEVMEGARTYEQYF. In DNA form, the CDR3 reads TGTGCCAGCAGTGAAGTGATGGAGGGGGCGAGGACCTACGAGCAGTACTTC.